This TCR beta chain is from a study of blood T cell repertoires in COVID-19. The overall study: Samples taken during acute and convalescent COVID-19 were collected in the United States, Italy and Spain. T cells, B-cell-depleted T cells, or PBMCs provided the cDNA or gDNA that served as material.

Authors' analysis steps: Amplified reference gene primers provided the basis for estimating nucleated cell counts. Here immunoSEQ multiplex PCR was the method, and the copy in TCRdb shows in-frame clones only, minus some. For V, J and clone size, that table is used; D and trimming come from the DNA. The sample yields fewer than 75,000 clones, 87% seen once. Trimming at V came to 5 bases and at J to 5 bases, leaving 9 bases not matched to a gene. CDR3 length equals 14 residues. Germline V gives CDR1 MNHEY, CDR2 SMNVEV (reference sequence). The origin of this receptor is a man aged 60 to 69 with active or convalescent COVID-19. Sample: peripheral blood. The chain couples TRBV27 to TRBJ2-7, with 7 nucleotides matching TRBD1. Written as DNA, the CDR3 is TGTGCCAGCAGTGGCGACAGGGACAAGCACGAGCAGTACTTC. Encoded protein: CASSGDRDKHEQYF.